These 20 T cell receptor beta chains originate from one sample sequenced in a study of blood T cell repertoires in COVID-19. Sequencing was performed with immunoSEQ multiplex PCR; in TCRdb, only in-frame clones are kept and a portion is missing. The sample has about 290,000 clones, over 80% seen once. Material: peripheral blood. The receptor set was obtained from a woman aged 50 to 65 with active or convalescent COVID-19.

The rearrangement joins TRBV6-5 to TRBJ1-6; D may be TRBD1 (5 bases). This CDR3 is 16 amino acids long. The germline gives CDR1 MNHEY, CDR2 SVGAGI. Deletions cut 4 bases from V and 7 bases from J, with 17 bases between. CDR3 DNA sequence: TGTGCCAGCAGTTCCCGCACCGACAGCTTGAATTCACCCCTCCACTTT. Amino acid sequence: CASSSRTDSLNSPLHF.

This clone was observed a single time. The rearrangement joins TRBV12-3 or TRBV12-4 to TRBJ2-1, with D perhaps TRBD2 (5 bases). Deletions cut 2 bases from V and 10 bases from J, with 9 bases between. This CDR3 has 12 residues. As DNA, the CDR3 is TGTGCCAGCAGTTTACCGGGAAAAGAGCAGTTCTTC. Translation: CASSLPGKEQFF.

V gene TRBV10-3 combines with J gene TRBJ2-2, with D uncertain. The CDR3 runs 13 residues. Trimming cost V 3 bases and J 4 bases, with 6 bases left between them. Germline CDR1 and CDR2: ENHRY and SYGVKD. CDR3 bases: TGTGCCATCAGTGATCAGCGCACCGGGGAGCTGTTTTTT. Protein sequence: CAISDQRTGELFF.

The DNA for the CDR3 is TGTGCCAGCAGCCCTGAACGCCGGGCAGATACGCAGTATTTT. It codes for CASSPERRADTQYF. This chain connects TRBV14 to TRBJ2-3, with unresolved D. V lost 4 bases to trimming and J lost 4 bases, with 12 bases between them. In germline, CDR1 is SGHDN, CDR2 FVKESK. CDR3 size: 14 residues.

The genes are TRBV18 and TRBJ2-1; TRBD2 agrees at 9 bases. V gave up 8 bases and J gave up 7 bases; unmatched junction bases: 18. Germline V gene lookup returns CDR1 KGHSH and CDR2 LQKENI. CDR3 length: 17 residues. CDR3 region: CASEITGGNSGSNEQFF. The CDR3 DNA follows: TGTGCCAGCGAAATCACCGGGGGGAATAGCGGGAGTAATGAGCAGTTCTTC.

This chain connects TRBV21-1 to TRBJ2-7; the DNA was not compared with TRBD1, the D call given in the table. TRBV21-1 is annotated as a pseudogene. CDR3 size: 15 residues. CDR3 in amino acids: CASSSFIGQLYEQYF. In DNA, the CDR3 is TGTGCCAGCAGCAGTTTTATTGGACAGCTCTACGAGCAGTACTTC.

This chain uses TRBV7-6 with TRBJ2-7, with 7 positions matching TRBD1. Germline CDR1 is SGHVS and CDR2 is FNYEAQ. The CDR3 is 16 amino acids. V trimming: 5 bases; J trimming: 3 bases; junction bases outside the gene matches: 13. CDR3 nucleotide sequence: TGTGCCAGCAGCCGTTTCAGAGGACAGGACCACTACGAGCAGTACTTC. Its translation: CASSRFRGQDHYEQYF.

The rearrangement uses TRBV7-2 and TRBJ1-6, with 7 bases that match TRBD1. Germline lookup yields CDR1 SGHTA and CDR2 FQGNSA. The CDR3 is 15 amino acids. With 6 bases clipped from V and 5 bases from J, the junction kept 7 bases outside the gene matches. The CDR3 reads CASSPRQGDNSPLHF. The CDR3 nucleotides read TGTGCCAGCAGTCCCCGACAGGGTGATAATTCACCCCTCCACTTT.

The chain couples TRBV5-1 to TRBJ1-3; D is uncertain. Trimming cost V 0 bases and J 2 bases, with 6 bases left between them. Germline values: CDR1 SGHRS, CDR2 YFSETQ. This CDR3 has 14 residues. The CDR3 spells CASSLGVAGNTIYF. CDR3 coding DNA: TGCGCCAGCAGCTTGGGAGTTGCTGGAAACACCATATATTTT.

In the case of this clone: The junction and the germline gene differ at one end; a read error may be behind it. The V and J genes are TRBV6-1 and TRBJ1-2, with D maybe TRBD1 (5 bases). Germline CDR1 is MNHNS and CDR2 is SASEGT. This CDR3 region has 14 residues. The CDR3, as DNA: TGTGCCAGCAGCGAAGGGGCAGGGATTGGTGGCTACACCTTC. Protein product: CASSEGAGIGGYTF.

V is TRBV6-5 and J is TRBJ1-2, with TRBD1 identical over 7 bases. The CDR3 is 13 residues long. Unmatched junction bases numbered 7, after V lost 6 bases and J lost 6 bases. Germline CDR1 reads MNHEY; CDR2 reads SVGAGI. The CDR3 loop is CASRDGQANGYTF. DNA for the CDR3: TGTGCCAGCAGGGACGGACAGGCTAATGGCTACACCTTC.

This clone was recorded once. The chain carries TRBV5-1 and TRBJ2-5, with D possibly TRBD2 on 5 matching bases. V shed 4 bases and J shed 4 bases, with 11 bases lying between them. The CDR3 is 13 amino acids. Germline-derived CDR1 and CDR2 are SGHRS and YFSETQ. Here the CDR3 reads CASSAGHGETQYF. For the CDR3, the DNA is TGCGCCAGCAGCGCGGGCCACGGAGAGACCCAGTACTTC.

The chain recombines TRBV29-1 with TRBJ1-2, with 10 bases that match TRBD1. V was clipped by 7 bases and J by 4 bases; unmatched bases: 15. This CDR3 region has 16 residues. Looked up from germline, CDR1 is SQVTM and CDR2 is ANQGSEA. The CDR3 loop is CSASATGGAEFYGYTF. CDR3 nucleotide sequence: TGCAGCGCTTCCGCGACAGGGGGCGCTGAGTTCTATGGCTACACCTTC.

The chain employs TRBV2 and TRBJ1-5, with D unclear. CDR1 SNHLY and CDR2 FYNNEI come from the germline V gene. The CDR3 covers 14 residues. Trimming pared 3 bases from V and 9 bases from J, leaving 15 bases between. In DNA form, the CDR3 reads TGTGCCAGCAGTGAGTTTATCCTCTCCCCGCCCCAGCATTTT. It translates to CASSEFILSPPQHF.

The chain has TRBV4-1 and TRBJ2-7; 7 bases align to TRBD1. The CDR3 consists of 15 residues. Per germline, CDR1 MGHRA and CDR2 YSYEKL. J gave up 1 base and V 1 base, and 4 bases lay outside the gene matches. For the CDR3, the DNA is TGCGCCAGCAGCCAAGTAGGGGGCGAGTCCTACGAGCAGTACTTC. This encodes CASSQVGGESYEQYF.

The chain has TRBV19 and TRBJ2-5, with D possibly matching TRBD1 (8 bases). The germline CDR1 and CDR2 sequences are LNHDA and SQIVND (reference sequence). V lost 1 base, J lost 5 bases, and 17 bases lay in between. The CDR3 contains 16 residues. The CDR3 loop reads CASSIGTGGGRETQYF. Written as DNA, the CDR3 is TGTGCCAGTAGTATAGGCACAGGGGGGGGTCGGGAGACCCAGTACTTC.

The V and J genes are TRBV7-8 and TRBJ1-2; TRBD1 is a possible D gene (5 bases). There are 14 residues in the CDR3. The germline CDR1 and CDR2 sequences are SGHVS and FQNEAQ. Trimming stripped 1 base from V and 8 bases from J, with 14 bases between. CDR3: CASSLEFPGEGYTF. The CDR3 bases are TGTGCCAGCAGCTTAGAATTCCCGGGGGAGGGCTACACCTTC. The full variable domain, completed using reference TRBV7-8 and TRBJ1-2, is GAGVSQSPRYKVAKRGQDVALRCDPISGHVSLFWYQQALGQGPEFLTYFQNEAQLDKSGLPSDRFFAERPEGSVSTLKIQRTQQEDSAVYLCASSLEFPGEGYTFGSGTRLTVV.

As regards this clone: Other nucleotide sequences in the sample specify the same CDR3. The chain carries TRBV3-1 (or the pseudogene TRBV3-2) and TRBJ1-2, with no clear D. From germline, CDR1 is LGHDT and CDR2 YNNKEL (reference sequence). V shed 5 bases and J shed 2 bases, with 6 bases lying between them. The CDR3 contains 12 residues. The CDR3 DNA sequence: TGTGCCAGCAGCACTCTGAACTATGGCTACACCTTC. It specifies CASSTLNYGYTF.

The chain combines TRBV3-1 (or the pseudogene TRBV3-2) with TRBJ1-4; D call uncertain. The CDR3 runs 14 residues. V lost 0 bases and J 16 bases, leaving 18 bases between the germline ends. Germline V gene data show CDR1 as LGHDT and CDR2 as YNNKEL (reference sequence). CDR3 in amino acids: CASSQDLQATTPFF. The CDR3 region has the DNA TGTGCCAGCAGCCAAGATTTGCAGGCGACAACACCGTTTTTT.

The chain carries TRBV29-1 and TRBJ1-1; TRBD1 is a possible D gene (6 bases). V was shortened by 7 bases and J by 3 bases, with 18 bases between the two germline ends. The V gene's germline CDR1 is SQVTM and CDR2 ANQGSEA. The CDR3 extends over 14 amino acids. The CDR3 is CSASRQGRDTEAFF. As DNA, the CDR3 is TGCAGCGCCTCCCGCCAGGGGCGAGACACTGAAGCTTTCTTT.